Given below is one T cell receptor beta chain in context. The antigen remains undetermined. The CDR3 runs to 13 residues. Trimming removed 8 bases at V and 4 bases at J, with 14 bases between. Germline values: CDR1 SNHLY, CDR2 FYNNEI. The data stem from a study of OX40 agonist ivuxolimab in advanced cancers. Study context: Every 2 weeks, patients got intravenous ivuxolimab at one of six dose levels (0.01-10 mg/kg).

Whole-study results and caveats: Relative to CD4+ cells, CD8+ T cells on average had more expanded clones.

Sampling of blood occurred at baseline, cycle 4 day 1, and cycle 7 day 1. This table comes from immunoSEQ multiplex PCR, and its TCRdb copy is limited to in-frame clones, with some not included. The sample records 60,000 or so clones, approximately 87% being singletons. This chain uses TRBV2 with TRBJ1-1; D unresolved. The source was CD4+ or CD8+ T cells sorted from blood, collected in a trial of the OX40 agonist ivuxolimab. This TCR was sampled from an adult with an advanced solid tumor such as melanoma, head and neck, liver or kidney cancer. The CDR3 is CASVPGTVTEAFF. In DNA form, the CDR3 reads TGTGCCAGCGTGCCTGGCACAGTCACTGAAGCTTTCTTT.